The T cell receptor (beta chain) described here comes from a study of blood T cell repertoires in COVID-19. About the study: PBMCs, B-cell-depleted T cells, or T cells were the source of the cDNA or gDNA that made up the material.

Looked up from germline, CDR1 is LNHDA and CDR2 is SQIVND (reference sequence). This CDR3 comprises 13 residues. The V gene end was trimmed by 7 bases and the J gene end by 10 bases; junction bases not matched to a gene: 7. In this sample, this clone turned up once. Study processing details: How many nucleated cells were present was estimated from reference gene primer amplification. The assay was immunoSEQ multiplex PCR, and TCRdb's table has in-frame clones only and misses some. The V and J calls and clone size are taken from that table; D and trimming were inferred from the DNA. The sample consists of roughly 53,000 clones, 75% to 90% of them appearing once.

The chain uses TRBV19 and TRBJ1-6, with 7 bases lining up with TRBD1. Material: peripheral blood. The origin of this receptor is an elderly man with acute or convalescent COVID-19. CDR3 residues: CASKGAEGSPLHF. The CDR3 DNA follows: TGTGCCAGTAAGGGGGCAGAAGGATCACCCCTCCACTTT.